A single sample gave rise to the 21 T cell receptor beta chains below, sequenced in a study of T-cell memory formation after mild COVID-19. MiXCR was run by TCRdb on the 5' RACE reads, yielding one entry per CDR3 protein. This table has about 390,000 distinct CDR3 sequences, 15% to 20% appearing once. The sample taken for sequencing was PBMCs or a T cell subset sorted from them (not recorded which). The receptors originated from a man between 18 and 29 years old who had mild COVID-19 (a few samples of this study predate the infection). Cell type and time point are not known.

The J gene is TRBJ2-7, the V gene TRBV2; the match to TRBD1 covers 8 bases. Germline assignment: CDR1 SNHLY and CDR2 FYNNEI. Trimming at V came to 7 bases and at J to 6 bases, leaving 11 bases not matched to a gene. The CDR3 has 14 amino acids. CDR3 sequence reads: CASNFQGASLEQYF. As DNA, the CDR3 is TGTGCCAGCAATTTCCAGGGGGCGTCGCTCGAGCAGTACTTC.

The V gene is TRBV23-1, the J gene TRBJ1-6, with TRBD1 as a possible D gene (6 bases). TRBV23-1 carries the ORF label, with uncertain function. The V and J ends lost 2 bases and 7 bases respectively, with 15 bases between them. The CDR3 has 16 amino acids. The CDR3 DNA follows: TGCGCCAGCAGTCAAACCCAGGGGCGGGACAATTCACCCCTCCACTTT. Translation gives CASSQTQGRDNSPLHF.

This chain links TRBV3-2 with TRBJ2-7. TRBV3-2 is labeled a pseudogene. This CDR3 comprises 14 residues. CDR3: CASSPLRDLYEQYV. The CDR3 DNA follows: TGTGCCAGCAGCCCACTCCGGGACCTCTACGAGCAGTACGTC.

The J gene is TRBJ2-2, the V gene TRBV5-1; perhaps TRBD1 as D (5 bases). V was cut by 4 bases and J by 0 bases, with 16 bases left in between. This CDR3 contains 17 residues. Germline V gene sequence: CDR1 SGHRS, CDR2 YFSETQ. The CDR3 nucleotides read TGCGCCAGCAGCCCAGCGTTAGGGGCCGCGAACACCGGGGAGCTGTTTTTT. Its protein is CASSPALGAANTGELFF.

There are a few counts of this clonotype. The V and J genes are TRBV2 and TRBJ2-3; 8 bases align to TRBD2. CDR3 length equals 15 residues. The junction had 8 bases not matched to a gene; V was cut back by 6 bases and J by 3 bases. CDR1 is SNHLY and CDR2 is FYNNEI in the germline V gene. CDR3 DNA: TGTGCCAGCAGGCTAACTAGCGGAGCGACAGATACGCAGTATTTT. Its protein product is CASRLTSGATDTQYF.

The chain couples TRBV29-1 to TRBJ1-1; D gene uncertain. Trimming left V 4 bases short and J 1 base short, with 4 bases between. CDR3 length: 11 residues. Germline CDR1 reads SQVTM; CDR2 reads ANQGSEA. CDR3 coding DNA: TGCAGCGTTGTCGAGAACACTGAAGCTTTCTTT. Translated, it gives CSVVENTEAFF.

This clonotype has just a few counts. The chain combines TRBV5-4 with TRBJ2-7; unclear D gene. CDR3 length: 14 residues. Trimming stripped 4 bases from V and 2 bases from J, with 13 bases between. Germline CDR1 SGHNT, CDR2 YYREEE (reference sequence). CDR3 DNA sequence: TGTGCCAGCAGCGCCCCGGGCTCCCCCTACGAGCAGTACGTC. Amino acid sequence: CASSAPGSPYEQYV.

This clonotype was found a few times. This chain connects TRBV2 to TRBJ2-1; 10 nucleotides align to TRBD1. Germline CDR1 and CDR2: SNHLY and FYNNEI. With V trimmed by 7 bases and J by 2 bases, 2 bases remained unmatched. The CDR3 runs 14 residues. CDR3 amino acids: CASNGQGAYNEQFF. In nucleotides, the CDR3 is TGTGCCAGCAACGGACAGGGGGCCTACAATGAGCAGTTCTTC.

The chain recombines TRBV9 with TRBJ2-7, with D maybe TRBD1 (6 bases). This CDR3 contains 13 residues. Germline lookup yields CDR1 SGDLS and CDR2 YYNGEE. V lost 6 bases to trimming and J lost 3 bases, with 13 bases between them. The CDR3 DNA is TGTGCCAGCACACAGGGCAGACGCTACGAGCAGTACGTC. This translates into CASTQGRRYEQYV.

Only a few counts were recorded for this clonotype. V is TRBV20-1 and J is TRBJ2-3; TRBD2 agrees at 12 bases. Germline V lookup: CDR1 DFQATT, CDR2 SNEGSKA (reference sequence). CDR3 size: 15 residues. V lost 6 bases and J lost 2; bases outside the gene matches: 6. The chain's CDR3 is CSATSGGSATDTQYF. In DNA form, the CDR3 reads TGCAGTGCCACTAGCGGGGGGTCGGCCACAGATACGCAGTATTTT.

This chain links TRBV5-1 with TRBJ2-3; 9 positions agree with TRBD1. The V gene end was trimmed by 3 bases and the J gene end by 4 bases; junction bases not matched to a gene: 9. Germline V gives CDR1 SGHRS, CDR2 YFSETQ. This CDR3 is 16 amino acids long. The CDR3 loop reads CASSYTDRGRSDTQYF. For the CDR3, the DNA is TGCGCCAGCAGCTATACGGACAGGGGCAGGTCAGATACGCAGTATTTT.

The rearrangement uses TRBV7-9 and TRBJ2-3; D tentatively fits TRBD1 or TRBD2 (5 bases each). CDR1 and CDR2 (germline): SEHNR, FQNEAQ (reference sequence). CDR3 length equals 13 residues. V shed 4 bases and J shed 5 bases, with 10 bases lying between them. The CDR3, as DNA: TGTGCCAGCAGCTGGGTTGGGGGAGATACGCAGTATTTT. Protein: CASSWVGGDTQYF.

This clonotype came up a few times. The V and J genes are TRBV19 and TRBJ1-1; TRBD1 might be the D (6 bases). The V gene lost 0 bases and the J gene lost 3 bases, with 20 bases spanning the gap. The CDR3 totals 18 residues. Germline assignment: CDR1 LNHDA and CDR2 SQIVND (reference sequence). The CDR3 loop reads CASSIDPYRVRTDTEAFF. DNA for the CDR3: TGTGCCAGTAGTATAGATCCCTACAGGGTCAGAACGGACACTGAAGCTTTCTTT. The full variable domain, rest sourced from reference TRBV19 and TRBJ1-1, is DGGITQSPKYLFRKEGQNVTLSCEQNLNHDAMYWYRQDPGQGLRLIYYSQIVNDFQKGDIAEGYSVSREKKESFPLTVTSAQKNPTAFYLCASSIDPYRVRTDTEAFFGQGTRLTVV.

The chain combines TRBV7-9 with TRBJ2-2; 7 positions agree with TRBD2. V shed 4 bases and J 1 base; nucleotides not matched to a gene: 6. The CDR3 sequence is 16 residues long. Germline CDR1 and CDR2: SEHNR and FQNEAQ (reference sequence). The CDR3 region is CASSYGLGGNTGELFF. CDR3 in DNA: TGTGCCAGCAGCTACGGACTAGGAGGGAACACCGGGGAGCTGTTTTTT.

The chain combines TRBV5-1 with TRBJ2-3, with D maybe TRBD1 (6 bases). Deletions cut 3 bases from V and 2 bases from J, with 13 bases between. CDR1 is SGHRS, CDR2 YFSETQ, per germline. This CDR3 comprises 15 residues. Here the CDR3 reads CASSYRDQNTDTQYF. CDR3 nucleotides: TGCGCCAGCAGCTACAGGGACCAAAACACAGATACGCAGTATTTT.

The CDR3 nucleotides read TGTGCCAGCAGCTTGGGAGCGGGGGCTCCAGGTAATGAGCAGTTCTTC. Translated: CASSLGAGAPGNEQFF. This chain uses TRBV7-2 with TRBJ2-1; 8 bases align to TRBD2. The junction had 11 bases not matched to a gene; V was cut back by 3 bases and J by 7 bases. The germline CDR1 and CDR2 sequences are SGHTA and FQGNSA. The CDR3 consists of 16 residues.

This clonotype was counted between two and nine times. The V gene is TRBV30, the J gene TRBJ2-3, with D perhaps being TRBD1 or TRBD2 (5 bases each). The V end lost 8 bases, the J end lost 4 bases, and 16 bases lay between the germline ends. The germline V gene has CDR1 GTSNPN and CDR2 SVGIG (reference sequence). CDR3 length: 13 amino acids. The CDR3 sequence is CAAPGPFPDTQYF. CDR3 bases: TGTGCCGCCCCGGGACCCTTTCCAGATACGCAGTATTTT. Full variable domain (missing parts from reference TRBV30 and TRBJ2-3): SQTIHQWPATLVQPVGSPLSLECTVEGTSNPNLYWYRQAAGRGLQLLFYSVGIGQISSEVPQNLSASRPQDRQFILSSKKLLLSDSGFYLCAAPGPFPDTQYFGPGTRLTVL.

In this sample, this clonotype turned up a few times. CDR3 DNA sequence: TGTGCCAGCAGCTTACGACAGGCTCGAGACGAGCAGTACTTC. It specifies CASSLRQARDEQYF. This sequence joins TRBV7-2 and TRBJ2-7, with a tentative D call TRBD1 (6 bases). Trimming shortened V by 2 bases and J by 5 bases, and 13 bases separated the two germline ends. The germline V gene encodes CDR1 SGHTA and CDR2 FQGNSA. There are 14 residues in the CDR3.

V is TRBV7-8 and J is TRBJ1-5, with TRBD1 matching over 10 bases. The ends lost 5 bases at V and 0 bases at J; junction bases unmatched: 7. The CDR3 runs 17 residues. Germline loops: CDR1 SGHVS, CDR2 FQNEAQ. CDR3 nucleotides: TGTGCCAGCAGCAAAGACAGGGGGCTTTCTAGCAATCAGCCCCAGCATTTT. Its translation is CASSKDRGLSSNQPQHF.

The chain combines TRBV5-1 with TRBJ2-1; D possibly corresponds to TRBD2 (7 bases). The CDR3 has 14 amino acids. The V end lost 7 bases, the J end lost 5 bases, and 16 bases lay between the germline ends. The germline V gene encodes CDR1 SGHRS and CDR2 YFSETQ. In DNA, the CDR3 is TGCGCCAGCTTGGGGGGGGCGGGACACAATGAGCAGTTCTTC. Translation: CASLGGAGHNEQFF.

This clonotype was seen more than once but under ten times. V usage is TRBV6-5 and J usage is TRBJ1-3, with 9 bases lining up with TRBD1. This CDR3 region has 14 residues. Germline V gene data show CDR1 as MNHEY and CDR2 as SVGAGI. V trimming: 8 bases; J trimming: 8 bases; junction bases outside the gene matches: 10. CDR3 sequence: CASLDRDREDTIYF. The CDR3 DNA follows: TGTGCCAGCCTTGATCGGGACAGGGAAGACACCATATATTTT.